This T cell receptor beta chain was observed in a study of glioma-infiltrating T cells after dendritic cell vaccination. Amplification used 60 V beta primers and 13 J beta primers. Only in-frame clones appear in the TCRdb table, and some are missing; sequencing was by immunoSEQ multiplex PCR. The sample contains 65,000 to 80,000 clones, 81% of which appear only once. This clone has a handful of counts. This sequence originates from a human donor with glioblastoma. Sequences were derived from blood, sampled before dendritic cell vaccination.

CDR3 DNA sequence: TGTGCCAGCAGTGATTCAGCGAGTTTCCTCTACGAGCAGTACTTC. As protein: CASSDSASFLYEQYF. V is TRBV2 and J is TRBJ2-7; D remains unclear. The germline V and J ends were trimmed by 3 bases and 3 bases, with 15 bases remaining between them. The CDR3 is 15 residues long. Germline CDR1 SNHLY, CDR2 FYNNEI.